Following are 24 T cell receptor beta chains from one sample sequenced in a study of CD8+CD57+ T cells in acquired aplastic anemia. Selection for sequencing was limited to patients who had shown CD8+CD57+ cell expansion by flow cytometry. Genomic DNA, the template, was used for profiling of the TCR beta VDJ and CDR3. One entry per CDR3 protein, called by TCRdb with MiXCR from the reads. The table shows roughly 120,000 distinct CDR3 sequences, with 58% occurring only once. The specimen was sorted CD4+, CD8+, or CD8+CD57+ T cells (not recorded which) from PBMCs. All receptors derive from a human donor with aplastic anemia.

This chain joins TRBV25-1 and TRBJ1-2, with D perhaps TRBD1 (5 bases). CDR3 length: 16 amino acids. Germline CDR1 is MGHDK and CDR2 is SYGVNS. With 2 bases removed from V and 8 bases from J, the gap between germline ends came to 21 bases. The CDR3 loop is CASSEGGVGRVYGYTF. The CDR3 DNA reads TGTGCCAGCAGTGAAGGAGGGGTCGGTAGGGTGTACGGCTACACCTTC.

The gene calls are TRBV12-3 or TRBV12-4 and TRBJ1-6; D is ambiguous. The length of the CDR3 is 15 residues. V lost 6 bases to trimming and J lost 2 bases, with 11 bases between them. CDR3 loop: CASRPPGAYNSPLHF. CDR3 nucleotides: TGTGCCAGCAGACCACCGGGAGCCTATAATTCACCCCTCCACTTT.

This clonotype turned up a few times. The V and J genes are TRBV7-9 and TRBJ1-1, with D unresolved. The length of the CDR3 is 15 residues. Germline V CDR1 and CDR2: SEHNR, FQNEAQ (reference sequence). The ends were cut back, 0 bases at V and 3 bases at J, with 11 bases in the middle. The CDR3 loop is CASSLARWRDTEAFF. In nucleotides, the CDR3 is TGTGCCAGCAGCTTAGCGCGATGGAGGGACACTGAAGCTTTCTTT.

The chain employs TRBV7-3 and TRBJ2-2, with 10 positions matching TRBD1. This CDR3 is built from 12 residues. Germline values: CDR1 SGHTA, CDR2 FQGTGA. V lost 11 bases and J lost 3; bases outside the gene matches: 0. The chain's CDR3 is CADRGHTGELFF. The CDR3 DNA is TGTGCCGACAGGGGGCACACCGGGGAGCTGTTTTTT.

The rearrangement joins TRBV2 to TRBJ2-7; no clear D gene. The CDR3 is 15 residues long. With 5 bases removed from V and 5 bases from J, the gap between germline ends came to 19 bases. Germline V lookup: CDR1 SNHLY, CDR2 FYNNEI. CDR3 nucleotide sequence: TGTGCCAGCAGTAAGTCAGGAACAGCTTCTAACGAGCAGTACTTC. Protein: CASSKSGTASNEQYF.

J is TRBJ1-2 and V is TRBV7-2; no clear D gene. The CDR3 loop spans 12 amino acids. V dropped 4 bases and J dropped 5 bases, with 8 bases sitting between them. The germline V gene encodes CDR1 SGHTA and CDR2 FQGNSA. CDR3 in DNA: TGTGCCAGCAGCTACGACGGATATGGCTACACCTTC. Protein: CASSYDGYGYTF.

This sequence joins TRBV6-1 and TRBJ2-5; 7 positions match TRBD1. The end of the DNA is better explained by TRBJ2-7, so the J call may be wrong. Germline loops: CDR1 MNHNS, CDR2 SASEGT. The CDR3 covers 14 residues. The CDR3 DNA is TGTGCCAGCAGTAAGACAGGGAGCTCCTACGAGCAGTACTTC. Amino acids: CASSKTGSSYEQYF.

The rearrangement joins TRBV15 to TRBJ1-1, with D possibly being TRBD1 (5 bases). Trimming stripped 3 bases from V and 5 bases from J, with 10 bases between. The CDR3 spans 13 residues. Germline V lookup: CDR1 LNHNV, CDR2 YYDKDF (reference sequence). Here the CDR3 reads CATSSVRGTEAFF. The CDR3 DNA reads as TGTGCCACCAGCAGTGTCCGGGGGACTGAAGCTTTCTTT.

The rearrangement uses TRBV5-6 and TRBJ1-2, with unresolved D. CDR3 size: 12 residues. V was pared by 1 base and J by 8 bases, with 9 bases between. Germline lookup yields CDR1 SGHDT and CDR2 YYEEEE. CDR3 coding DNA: TGTGCCAGCAGCTTGATAGGGAGCGGCTACACCTTC. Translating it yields CASSLIGSGYTF. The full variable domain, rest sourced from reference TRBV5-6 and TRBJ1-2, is DAGVTQSPTHLIKTRGQQVTLRCSPKSGHDTVSWYQQALGQGPQFIFQYYEEEERQRGNFPDRFSGHQFPNYSSELNVNALLLGDSALYLCASSLIGSGYTFGSGTRLTVV.

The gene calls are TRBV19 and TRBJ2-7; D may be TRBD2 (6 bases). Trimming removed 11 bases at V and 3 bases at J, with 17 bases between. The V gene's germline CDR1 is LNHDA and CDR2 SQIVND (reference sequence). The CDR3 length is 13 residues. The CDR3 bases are TGTGCCTCGAGACCTGCGGGGTTCTACGAGCAGTACTTC. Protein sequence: CASRPAGFYEQYF.

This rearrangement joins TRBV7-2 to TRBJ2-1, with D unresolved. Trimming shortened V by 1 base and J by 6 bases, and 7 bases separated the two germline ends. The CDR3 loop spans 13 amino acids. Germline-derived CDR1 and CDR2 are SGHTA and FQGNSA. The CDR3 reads CASSLVGVNEQFF. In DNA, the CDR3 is TGTGCCAGCAGCTTAGTTGGGGTCAATGAGCAGTTCTTC.

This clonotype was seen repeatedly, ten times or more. The CDR3: CATEDRELQETQYF. Written as DNA, the CDR3 is TGTGCCACCGAGGACAGGGAGCTCCAAGAGACCCAGTACTTC. This chain links TRBV24-1 with TRBJ2-5, with 8 bases that match TRBD1. Germline assignment: CDR1 KGHDR and CDR2 SFDVKD. The V segment lost 9 bases and the J segment 1 base; nucleotides outside the gene matches: 6. This CDR3 spans 14 amino acids.

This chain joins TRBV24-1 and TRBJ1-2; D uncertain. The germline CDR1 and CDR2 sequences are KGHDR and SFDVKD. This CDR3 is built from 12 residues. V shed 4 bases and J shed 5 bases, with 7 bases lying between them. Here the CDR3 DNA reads TGTGCCACCAGTGACTCCGGGTATGGCTACACCTTC. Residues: CATSDSGYGYTF.

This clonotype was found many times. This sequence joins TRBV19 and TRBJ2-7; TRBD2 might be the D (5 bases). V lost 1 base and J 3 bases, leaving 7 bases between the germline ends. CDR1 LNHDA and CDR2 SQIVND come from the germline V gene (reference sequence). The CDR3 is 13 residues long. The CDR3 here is CASSIGGIYEQYF. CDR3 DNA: TGTGCCAGTAGTATAGGAGGGATCTACGAGCAGTACTTC.

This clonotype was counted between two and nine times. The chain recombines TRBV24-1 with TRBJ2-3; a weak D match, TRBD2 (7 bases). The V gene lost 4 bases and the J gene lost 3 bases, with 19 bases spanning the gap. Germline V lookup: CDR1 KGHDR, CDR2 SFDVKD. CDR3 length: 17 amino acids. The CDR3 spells CATSDPPSGGGTDTQYF. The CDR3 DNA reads TGTGCCACCAGTGACCCTCCTAGCGGAGGGGGTACAGATACGCAGTATTTT.

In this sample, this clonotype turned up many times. For the CDR3, the DNA is TGTGCCAGCAGCCCTTACGGACTAGCGGGGGGGTTCAGCTCCTACGAGCAGTACTTC. It specifies CASSPYGLAGGFSSYEQYF. This chain links TRBV7-9 with TRBJ2-7, with TRBD2 matching 15 bases. V trimming: 5 bases; J trimming: 0 bases; junction bases outside the gene matches: 11. The CDR3 sequence is 19 residues long. In germline, CDR1 is SEHNR, CDR2 FQNEAQ (reference sequence).

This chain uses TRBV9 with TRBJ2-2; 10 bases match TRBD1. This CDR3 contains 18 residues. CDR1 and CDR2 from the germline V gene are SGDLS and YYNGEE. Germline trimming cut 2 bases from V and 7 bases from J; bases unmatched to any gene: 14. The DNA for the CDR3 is TGTGCCAGCAGCGTTACCACCGGGACAGGGGCATCCGGCGGGGAGCTGTTTTTT. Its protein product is CASSVTTGTGASGGELFF.

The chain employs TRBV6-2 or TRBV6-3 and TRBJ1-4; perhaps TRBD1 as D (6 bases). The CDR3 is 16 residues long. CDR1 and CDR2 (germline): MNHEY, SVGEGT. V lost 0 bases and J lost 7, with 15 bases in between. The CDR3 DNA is TGTGCCAGCAGTTACTCCTGGACAGAGCTTTTTGAAAAACTGTTTTTT. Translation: CASSYSWTELFEKLFF.

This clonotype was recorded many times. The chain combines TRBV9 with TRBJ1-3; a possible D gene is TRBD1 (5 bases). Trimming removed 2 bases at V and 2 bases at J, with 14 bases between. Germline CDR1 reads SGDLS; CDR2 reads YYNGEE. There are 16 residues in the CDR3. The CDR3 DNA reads TGTGCCAGCAGCGTTGCAGAGGGGACGACTGGAAACACCATATATTTT. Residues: CASSVAEGTTGNTIYF.

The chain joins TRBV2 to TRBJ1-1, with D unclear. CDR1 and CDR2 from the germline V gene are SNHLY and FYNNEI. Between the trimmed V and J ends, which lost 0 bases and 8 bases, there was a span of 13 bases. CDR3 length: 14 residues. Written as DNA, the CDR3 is TGTGCCAGCAGTGAAGCAGGTTTGTCAATCGAAGCTTTCTTT. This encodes CASSEAGLSIEAFF.

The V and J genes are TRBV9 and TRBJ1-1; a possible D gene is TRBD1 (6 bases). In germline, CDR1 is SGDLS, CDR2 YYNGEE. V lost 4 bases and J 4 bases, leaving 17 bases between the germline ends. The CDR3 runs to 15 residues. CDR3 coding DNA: TGTGCCAGCAGCACCCGCACAGGGTACGTCACTGAAGCTTTCTTT. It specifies CASSTRTGYVTEAFF.

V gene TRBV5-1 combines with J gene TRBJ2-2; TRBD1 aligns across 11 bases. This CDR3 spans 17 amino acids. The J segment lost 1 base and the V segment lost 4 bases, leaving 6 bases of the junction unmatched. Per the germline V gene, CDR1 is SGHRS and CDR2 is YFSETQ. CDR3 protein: CASSQKGQGVNTGELFF. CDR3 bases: TGCGCCAGCAGCCAAAAGGGACAGGGGGTGAACACCGGGGAGCTGTTTTTT.

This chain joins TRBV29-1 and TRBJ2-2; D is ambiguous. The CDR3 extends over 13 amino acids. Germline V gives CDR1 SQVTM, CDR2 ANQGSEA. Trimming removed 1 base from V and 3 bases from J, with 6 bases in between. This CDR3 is CSVEARHTGELFF. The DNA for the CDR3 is TGCAGCGTTGAAGCGCGACACACCGGGGAGCTGTTTTTT.

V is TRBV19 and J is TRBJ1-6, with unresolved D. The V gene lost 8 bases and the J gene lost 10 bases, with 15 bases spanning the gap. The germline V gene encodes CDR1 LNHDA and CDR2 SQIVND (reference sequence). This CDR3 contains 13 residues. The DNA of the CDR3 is TGTGCCAGTCAGACCATACCCGACTCACCCCTCCACTTT. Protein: CASQTIPDSPLHF. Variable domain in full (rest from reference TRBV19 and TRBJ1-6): DGGITQSPKYLFRKEGQNVTLSCEQNLNHDAMYWYRQDPGQGLRLIYYSQIVNDFQKGDIAEGYSVSREKKESFPLTVTSAQKNPTAFYLCASQTIPDSPLHFGNGTRLTVT.